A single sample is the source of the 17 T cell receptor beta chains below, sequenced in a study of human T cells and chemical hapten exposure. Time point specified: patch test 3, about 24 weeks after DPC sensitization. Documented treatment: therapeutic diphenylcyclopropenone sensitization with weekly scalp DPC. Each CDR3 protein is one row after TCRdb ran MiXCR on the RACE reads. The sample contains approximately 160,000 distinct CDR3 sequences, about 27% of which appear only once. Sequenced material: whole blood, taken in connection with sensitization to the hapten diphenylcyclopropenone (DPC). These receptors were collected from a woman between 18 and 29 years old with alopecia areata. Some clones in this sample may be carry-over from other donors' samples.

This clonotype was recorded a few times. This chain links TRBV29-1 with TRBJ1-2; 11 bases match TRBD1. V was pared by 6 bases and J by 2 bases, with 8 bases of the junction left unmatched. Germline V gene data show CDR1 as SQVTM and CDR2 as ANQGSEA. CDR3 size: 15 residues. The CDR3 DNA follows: TGCAGCGTCCCGGGACAGGGGGGGAAGAACTATGGCTACACCTTC. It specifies CSVPGQGGKNYGYTF.

The CDR3 DNA reads TGCAGTGCTAGAGTGGGGGAAGCGGAGGAACGTAGGTACAATGAGCAGTTCTTC. Its translation: CSARVGEAEERRYNEQFF. V is TRBV20-1 and J is TRBJ2-1; D possibly uses TRBD1 or TRBD2 (5 bases each). CDR1 is DFQATT, CDR2 SNEGSKA, per germline (reference sequence). Trimming shortened V by 1 base and J by 4 bases, and 23 bases separated the two germline ends. The CDR3 extends over 18 amino acids.

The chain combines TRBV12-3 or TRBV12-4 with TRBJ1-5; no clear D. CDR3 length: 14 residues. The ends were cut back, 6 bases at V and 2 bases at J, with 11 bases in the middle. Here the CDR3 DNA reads TGTGCCAGCAGCCAACTCACGGGCAATCAGCCCCAGCATTTT. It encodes CASSQLTGNQPQHF.

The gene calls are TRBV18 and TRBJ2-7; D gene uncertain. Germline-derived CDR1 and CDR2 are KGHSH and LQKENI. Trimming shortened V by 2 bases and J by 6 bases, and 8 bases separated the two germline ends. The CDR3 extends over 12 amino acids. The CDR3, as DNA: TGTGCCAGCTCACCAGAGGCGGCCGAGCAGTACTTC. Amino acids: CASSPEAAEQYF.

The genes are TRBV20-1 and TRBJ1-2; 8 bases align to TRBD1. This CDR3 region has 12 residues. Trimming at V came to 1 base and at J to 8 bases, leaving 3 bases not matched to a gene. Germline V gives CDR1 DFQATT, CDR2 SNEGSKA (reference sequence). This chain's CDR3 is CSARAQGAGYTF. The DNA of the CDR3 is TGCAGTGCTAGAGCGCAGGGGGCAGGCTACACCTTC.

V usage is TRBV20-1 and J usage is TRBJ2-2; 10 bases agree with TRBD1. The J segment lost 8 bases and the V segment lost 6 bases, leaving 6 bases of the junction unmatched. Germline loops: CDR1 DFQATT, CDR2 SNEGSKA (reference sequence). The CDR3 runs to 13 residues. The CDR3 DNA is TGCAGTGCCCCCGACAGGGGGCTTGGGGAGCTGTTTTTT. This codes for CSAPDRGLGELFF.

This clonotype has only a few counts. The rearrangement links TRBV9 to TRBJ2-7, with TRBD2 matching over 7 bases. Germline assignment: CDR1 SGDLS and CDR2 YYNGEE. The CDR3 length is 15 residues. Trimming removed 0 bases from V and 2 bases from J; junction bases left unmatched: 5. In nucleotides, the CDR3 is TGTGCCAGCAGCGTAGGGGGGACTACCCCCTACGAGCAGTACTTC. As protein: CASSVGGTTPYEQYF.

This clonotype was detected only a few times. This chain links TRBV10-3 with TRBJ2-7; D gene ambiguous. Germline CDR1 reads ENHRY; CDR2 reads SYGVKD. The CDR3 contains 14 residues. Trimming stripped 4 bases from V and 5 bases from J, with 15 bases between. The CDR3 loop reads CAISAGGSSDEQYF. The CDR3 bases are TGTGCCATCAGTGCGGGCGGAAGCTCGGACGAGCAGTACTTC.

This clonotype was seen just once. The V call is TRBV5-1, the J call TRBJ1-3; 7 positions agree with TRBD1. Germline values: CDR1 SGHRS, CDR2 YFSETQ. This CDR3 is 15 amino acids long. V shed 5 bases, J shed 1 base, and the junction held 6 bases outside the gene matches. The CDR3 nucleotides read TGCGCCAGCAGAGTGGACAGGAAATCTGGAAACACCATATATTTT. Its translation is CASRVDRKSGNTIYF.

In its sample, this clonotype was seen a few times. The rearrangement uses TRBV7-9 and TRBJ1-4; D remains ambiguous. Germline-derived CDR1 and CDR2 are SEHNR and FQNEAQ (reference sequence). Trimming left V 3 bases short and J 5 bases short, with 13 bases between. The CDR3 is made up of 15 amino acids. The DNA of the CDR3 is TGTGCCAGCAGCTTCTGGATGGAGGGAAATGAAAAACTGTTTTTT. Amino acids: CASSFWMEGNEKLFF.

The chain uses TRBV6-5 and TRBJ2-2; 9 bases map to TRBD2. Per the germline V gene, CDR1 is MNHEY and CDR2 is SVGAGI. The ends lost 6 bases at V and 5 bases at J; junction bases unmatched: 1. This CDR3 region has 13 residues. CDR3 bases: TGTGCCAGCAGGCTAGCGGGAACCGGGGAGCTGTTTTTT. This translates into CASRLAGTGELFF.

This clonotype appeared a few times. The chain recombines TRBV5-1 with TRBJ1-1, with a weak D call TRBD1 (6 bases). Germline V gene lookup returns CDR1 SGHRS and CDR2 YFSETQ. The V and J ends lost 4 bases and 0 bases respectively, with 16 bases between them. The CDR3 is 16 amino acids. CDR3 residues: CASSQNRVGVNTEAFF. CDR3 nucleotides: TGCGCCAGCAGCCAGAACAGGGTTGGGGTGAACACTGAAGCTTTCTTT.

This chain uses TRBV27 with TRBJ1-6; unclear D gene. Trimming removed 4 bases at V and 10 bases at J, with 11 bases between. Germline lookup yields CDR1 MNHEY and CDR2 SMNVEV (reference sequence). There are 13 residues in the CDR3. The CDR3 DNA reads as TGTGCCAGCAGTTCCCCTCCCCGGTCACCCCTCCACTTT. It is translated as CASSSPPRSPLHF.

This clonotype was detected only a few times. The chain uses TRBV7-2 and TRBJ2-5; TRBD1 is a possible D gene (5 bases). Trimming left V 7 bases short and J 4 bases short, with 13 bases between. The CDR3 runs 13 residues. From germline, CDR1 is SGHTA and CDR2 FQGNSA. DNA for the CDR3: TGTGCCAGCACCAAGGGGCCCGGAGAGACCCAGTACTTC. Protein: CASTKGPGETQYF.

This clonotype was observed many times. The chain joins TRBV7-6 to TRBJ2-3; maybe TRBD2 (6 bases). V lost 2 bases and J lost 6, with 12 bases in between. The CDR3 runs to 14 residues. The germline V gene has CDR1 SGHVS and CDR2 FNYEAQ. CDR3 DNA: TGTGCCAGCAGCTTACGCACTAGCAGGGATACGCAGTATTTT. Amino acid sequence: CASSLRTSRDTQYF. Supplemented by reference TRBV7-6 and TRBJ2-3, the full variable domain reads GAGVSQSPRYKVTKRGQDVALRCDPISGHVSLYWYRQALGQGPEFLTYFNYEAQQDKSGLPNDRFSAERPEGSISTLTIQRTEQRDSAMYRCASSLRTSRDTQYFGPGTRLTVL.

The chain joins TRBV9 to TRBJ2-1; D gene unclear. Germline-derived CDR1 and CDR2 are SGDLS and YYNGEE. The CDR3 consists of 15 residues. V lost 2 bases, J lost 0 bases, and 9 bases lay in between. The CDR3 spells CASSVRESSYNEQFF. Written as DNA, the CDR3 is TGTGCCAGCAGCGTCCGCGAGAGCTCCTACAATGAGCAGTTCTTC. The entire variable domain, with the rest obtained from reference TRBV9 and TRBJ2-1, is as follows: DSGVTQTPKHLITATGQRVTLRCSPRSGDLSVYWYQQSLDQGLQFLIQYYNGEERAKGNILERFSAQQFPDLHSELNLSSLELGDSALYFCASSVRESSYNEQFFGPGTRLTVL.

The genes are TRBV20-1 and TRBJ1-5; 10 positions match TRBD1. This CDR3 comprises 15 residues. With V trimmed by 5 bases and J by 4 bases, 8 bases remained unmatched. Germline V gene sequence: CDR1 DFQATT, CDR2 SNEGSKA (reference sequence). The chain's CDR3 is CSASPRTGGNQPQHF. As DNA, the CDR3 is TGCAGTGCTTCTCCCCGGACAGGGGGGAATCAGCCCCAGCATTTT.